These 26 T cell receptor beta chains share one sample of origin, sequenced in a study of identical twins. TCRdb analysed the 5' RACE reads with MiXCR anew, one entry per CDR3 protein. The sample holds 200,000 to 250,000 distinct CDR3 sequences; around 8% are singletons and the top ten take about 1.9%. This sample was also put to use in a study of yellow fever vaccine responses in identical twins.

The specimen was memory (CD45RO+) T cells sorted from blood. All receptors come from a woman between 18 and 29 years old in good health.

This clonotype was counted ten times or more. The chain employs TRBV7-9 and TRBJ1-1; 7 bases match TRBD1. The CDR3 totals 16 residues. Germline CDR1 and CDR2: SEHNR and FQNEAQ (reference sequence). The junction had 11 bases not matched to a gene; V was cut back by 4 bases and J by 3 bases. In DNA form, the CDR3 reads TGTGCCAGCAGCTCAATGACAGGGCGAGGGTACACTGAAGCTTTCTTT. Amino acid sequence: CASSSMTGRGYTEAFF.

This clonotype was seen repeatedly, ten times or more. The chain links TRBV29-1 to TRBJ1-4, with D possibly being TRBD1 (5 bases). V lost 4 bases and J lost 0, with 18 bases in between. The CDR3 is 17 residues long. Germline CDR1 SQVTM, CDR2 ANQGSEA. CDR3 in DNA: TGCAGCGTTGGAGTGTCGGCAGGGAAAGCAACTAATGAAAAACTGTTTTTT. Its translation: CSVGVSAGKATNEKLFF.

This clonotype was counted at least ten times. This chain joins TRBV5-5 and TRBJ2-2, with TRBD1 matching 7 bases. Germline CDR1 SGHKS, CDR2 YYEKEE (reference sequence). J gave up 5 bases and V 4 bases, and 11 bases lay outside the gene matches. The CDR3 is 16 amino acids. For the CDR3, the DNA is TGTGCCAGCAGCCCGACAGGGAATAGGCGGACCGGGGAGCTGTTTTTT. Its translation: CASSPTGNRRTGELFF. Full variable domain (missing parts from reference TRBV5-5 and TRBJ2-2): DAGVTQSPTHLIKTRGQQVTLRCSPISGHKSVSWYQQVLGQGPQFIFQYYEKEERGRGNFPDRFSARQFPNYSSELNVNALLLGDSALYLCASSPTGNRRTGELFFGEGSRLTVL.

The V gene is TRBV4-2, the J gene TRBJ2-1; 9 nucleotides match TRBD1. V was clipped by 1 base and J by 8 bases; unmatched bases: 3. The CDR3 covers 14 residues. Germline-derived CDR1 and CDR2 are LGHNA and YNFKEQ. The CDR3 sequence is CASSQGTGGDEQFF. The CDR3 coding sequence is TGTGCCAGCAGCCAAGGAACAGGGGGCGATGAGCAGTTCTTC.

Many counts were recorded for this clonotype. J is TRBJ1-3 and V is TRBV7-2; no clear D. Trimming stripped 2 bases from V and 0 bases from J, with 8 bases between. CDR1 is SGHTA, CDR2 FQGNSA, per germline. The CDR3 has 15 amino acids. The CDR3: CASSLTRSSGNTIYF. As DNA, the CDR3 is TGTGCCAGCAGCTTAACTCGTAGCTCTGGAAACACCATATATTTT.

The table lists this clonotype with a count of one. The CDR3 coding sequence is TGTGCCTGGAGTGCCGGAGATAGCAATCAGCCCCAGCATTTT. Translation gives CAWSAGDSNQPQHF. The chain uses TRBV30 and TRBJ1-5; no clear D gene. Trimming took off 1 base at V and 0 bases at J, with 7 bases between the two ends. The CDR3 is 14 amino acids. Germline loops: CDR1 GTSNPN, CDR2 SVGIG (reference sequence).

This clonotype was counted a few times. The J gene is TRBJ2-3, the V gene TRBV6-1, with D possibly being TRBD1 (6 bases). V was shortened by 8 bases and J by 6 bases, with 18 bases between the two germline ends. Per germline, CDR1 MNHNS and CDR2 SASEGT. The CDR3 loop spans 14 amino acids. The CDR3 is CASFTGYRADTQYF. The CDR3 bases are TGTGCCAGCTTCACAGGGTATAGAGCCGATACGCAGTATTTT.

This chain links TRBV5-6 with TRBJ1-1; D ambiguous. Trimming took off 4 bases at V and 8 bases at J, with 9 bases between the two ends. Germline CDR1 reads SGHDT; CDR2 reads YYEEEE. The length of the CDR3 is 11 residues. In nucleotides, the CDR3 is TGTGCCAGCAGCATTGGACCAGAAGCTTTCTTT. It translates to CASSIGPEAFF.

The CDR3 sequence is CASSEAVWDVLSYEQYF. CDR3 nucleotides: TGTGCCAGCAGTGAAGCGGTTTGGGACGTTCTCTCCTACGAGCAGTACTTC. The chain links TRBV2 to TRBJ2-7; D might be TRBD1 or TRBD2, each matching 5 bases. This CDR3 is built from 17 residues. V was trimmed by 0 bases and J by 0 bases, leaving 15 bases between them. CDR1 and CDR2 (germline): SNHLY, FYNNEI.

This clonotype was seen at least ten times. The J gene is TRBJ2-1, the V gene TRBV19, with a weak D call TRBD2 (6 bases). The CDR3 covers 16 residues. CDR1 and CDR2 from the germline V gene are LNHDA and SQIVND (reference sequence). V shed 6 bases and J shed 0 bases, with 15 bases lying between them. The CDR3 is CASRSRDLISYNEQFF. The DNA of the CDR3 is TGTGCCAGTAGAAGCCGGGACTTAATCTCCTACAATGAGCAGTTCTTC.

This clonotype appeared many times. This chain joins TRBV6-2 or TRBV6-3 and TRBJ2-1, with D uncertain. The CDR3 loop spans 11 amino acids. Germline V CDR1 and CDR2: MNHEY, SVGEGT. Deletions cut 6 bases from V and 4 bases from J, with 4 bases between. The DNA for the CDR3 is TGTGCCAGCAGCCCATACAATGAGCAGTTCTTC. Translated: CASSPYNEQFF.

This clonotype was observed many times. This chain joins TRBV12-3 or TRBV12-4 and TRBJ1-2, with D tentatively TRBD1 (5 bases). The germline V and J ends were trimmed by 1 base and 6 bases, with 15 bases remaining between them. This CDR3 has 15 residues. The CDR3 loop reads CASSLDGGFLDGYTF. CDR3 sequence (DNA): TGTGCCAGCAGTTTAGACGGGGGGTTCCTCGATGGCTACACCTTC.

At least ten counts were recorded for this clonotype. J is TRBJ1-2 and V is TRBV6-5, with D maybe TRBD1 (5 bases). In germline, CDR1 is MNHEY, CDR2 SVGAGI. The CDR3 spans 12 residues. V was trimmed by 8 bases and J by 4 bases, leaving 11 bases between them. The CDR3 DNA sequence: TGTGCCAGCCGGGGCTCTCTCTATGGCTACACCTTC. Translation: CASRGSLYGYTF.

This clonotype was detected ten times or more. The genes are TRBV5-1 and TRBJ2-1, with 10 nucleotides matching TRBD1. The germline V gene has CDR1 SGHRS and CDR2 YFSETQ. The length of the CDR3 is 19 residues. The junction had 13 bases not matched to a gene; V was cut back by 4 bases and J by 0 bases. The CDR3 coding sequence is TGCGCCAGCAGCAACAACCGGGACAGGGGACCTAGCTCCTACAATGAGCAGTTCTTC. Residues: CASSNNRDRGPSSYNEQFF.

The gene calls are TRBV20-1 and TRBJ2-7; TRBD1 matches 7 bases. The CDR3 consists of 13 residues. The junction had 7 bases not matched to a gene; V was cut back by 3 bases and J by 5 bases. Per germline, CDR1 DFQATT and CDR2 SNEGSKA (reference sequence). The CDR3, as DNA: TGCAGTGCTAGGGGCCAGGGGGACGACGAGCAGTACTTC. Encoded protein: CSARGQGDDEQYF.

In nucleotides, the CDR3 is TGTGCCAGCAGCTTAGGTCGGGGGCAGGTTGAAGCTTTCTTT. It specifies CASSLGRGQVEAFF. The V call is TRBV7-8, the J call TRBJ1-1, with D possibly matching TRBD1 (6 bases). The CDR3 is 14 amino acids. Trimming removed 1 base at V and 7 bases at J, with 13 bases between. Germline assignment: CDR1 SGHVS and CDR2 FQNEAQ. Drawing the rest from reference TRBV7-8 and TRBJ1-1, the complete variable domain is GAGVSQSPRYKVAKRGQDVALRCDPISGHVSLFWYQQALGQGPEFLTYFQNEAQLDKSGLPSDRFFAERPEGSVSTLKIQRTQQEDSAVYLCASSLGRGQVEAFFGQGTRLTVV.

This clonotype was picked up a small number of times. V is TRBV5-1 and J is TRBJ2-3; D might be TRBD2 (7 bases). Looked up from germline, CDR1 is SGHRS and CDR2 is YFSETQ. The CDR3 has 17 residues. The germline V and J ends were trimmed by 0 bases and 2 bases, with 16 bases remaining between them. CDR3 in DNA: TGCGCCAGCAGCTTGGGCCTTAAAGGGGGGGCCACAGATACGCAGTATTTT. It translates to CASSLGLKGGATDTQYF.

The chain carries TRBV7-8 and TRBJ2-4; D uncertain. The CDR3 is 15 amino acids. Germline CDR1 and CDR2: SGHVS and FQNEAQ. V lost 5 bases and J 1 base, leaving 12 bases between the germline ends. The CDR3 is CASSIGWAAKNIQYF. DNA of the CDR3: TGTGCCAGCAGCATAGGGTGGGCGGCCAAAAACATTCAGTACTTC.

This clonotype was counted a few times. This sequence joins TRBV7-2 and TRBJ2-2; D is unresolved. CDR1 and CDR2 (germline): SGHTA, FQGNSA. The length of the CDR3 is 13 residues. Trimming cost V 2 bases and J 7 bases, with 8 bases left between them. CDR3 sequence: CASSLSAIGELFF. DNA for the CDR3: TGTGCCAGCAGCTTATCCGCGATCGGGGAGCTGTTTTTT.

A few counts support this clonotype. This chain connects TRBV6-1 to TRBJ2-7, with 11 bases matching TRBD1. The junction had 6 bases not matched to a gene; V was cut back by 6 bases and J by 2 bases. Germline CDR1 reads MNHNS; CDR2 reads SASEGT. This CDR3 is built from 15 residues. The DNA of the CDR3 is TGTGCCAGCAGCCCTGGGACAGGGGGTACCTACGAGCAGTACTTC. Translated: CASSPGTGGTYEQYF.

Worth noting for this clonotype: Mismatch with germline at one junction end may stem from a read error. V and J are TRBV7-9 and TRBJ1-1; a possible D gene is TRBD1 (5 bases). Germline-derived CDR1 and CDR2 are SEHNR and FQNEAQ (reference sequence). This CDR3 is 13 amino acids long. CDR3 sequence (DNA): TGTGCCAGCAGGACGACAGCTAACACTGAAGTTTTCTTT. Its translation is CASRTTANTEVFF.

In regard to this clonotype: A much larger clone is a single base away; this may be a read error. The DNA of the CDR3 is TGCGCCAGCAGCCAAGGGACAGGGGGCTACAGTGAGCAGTTCTTC. It is translated as CASSQGTGGYSEQFF. This chain joins TRBV4-3 and TRBJ2-1, with 11 bases lining up with TRBD1. Germline V gives CDR1 LGHNA, CDR2 YSLEER. The CDR3 is made up of 15 amino acids.

This clonotype has more than one count but fewer than ten. The chain carries TRBV3-1 and TRBJ2-1, with 8 bases that match TRBD2. CDR1 is LGHDT and CDR2 is YNNKEL in the germline V gene (reference sequence). This CDR3 is 16 amino acids long. V shed 5 bases and J 7 bases; nucleotides not matched to a gene: 13. The CDR3, as DNA: TGTGCCAGCAGCGTCACTCGGAGCGGGGGTGGGAATGAGCAGTTCTTC. Its translation is CASSVTRSGGGNEQFF.

This clonotype has only a few counts. This chain uses TRBV14 with TRBJ2-5; no definite D call. CDR3 length: 15 residues. CDR1 is SGHDN and CDR2 is FVKESK in the germline V gene. The V end was cut by 2 bases, the J end by 1 base, with 11 bases between. This CDR3 reads CASSQLQGPQETQYF. CDR3 sequence (DNA): TGTGCCAGCAGCCAACTACAAGGGCCCCAAGAGACCCAGTACTTC. The variable domain in full, with the rest retrieved from reference TRBV14 and TRBJ2-5, is EAGVTQFPSHSVIEKGQTVTLRCDPISGHDNLYWYRRVMGKEIKFLLHFVKESKQDESGMPNNRFLAERTGGTYSTLKVQPAELEDSGVYFCASSQLQGPQETQYFGPGTRLLVL.

Ten or more counts support this clonotype. The V call is TRBV5-1, the J call TRBJ1-5; D not resolved. Trimming pared 0 bases from V and 5 bases from J, leaving 6 bases between. Germline V CDR1 and CDR2: SGHRS, YFSETQ. The CDR3 runs to 13 residues. This CDR3 is CASSLGMHQPQHF. CDR3 nucleotides: TGCGCCAGCAGCTTGGGTATGCATCAGCCCCAGCATTTT. Variable domain in full (rest from reference TRBV5-1 and TRBJ1-5): KAGVTQTPRYLIKTRGQQVTLSCSPISGHRSVSWYQQTPGQGLQFLFEYFSETQRNKGNFPGRFSGRQFSNSRSEMNVSTLELGDSALYLCASSLGMHQPQHFGDGTRLSIL.

About this clonotype: A much larger clone is a single base away; this may be a read error. The chain combines TRBV29-1 with TRBJ2-2; tentatively, D is TRBD1 (6 bases). From germline, CDR1 is SQVTM and CDR2 ANQGSEA. This CDR3 has 13 residues. CDR3 nucleotide sequence: TGCCGCGTCCCGGGACAAACTACCGGGGAGCTGTTTTTT. It encodes CRVPGQTTGELFF.